The 28 T cell receptor beta chains reported below all come from one sample, sequenced in a study of shared clonotypes between healthy human individuals (dated by TCRdb to about 2020). The protocol used for the library was the immunoSEQ multiplex PCR assay. As stored in TCRdb, this immuneACCESS dataset retains in-frame rearrangements with V and J assigned. A fraction of the clones does not appear; measured against another copy, unresolved V genes explain less than half of the discrepancy, and the remainder lacks a known reason. This sample holds about 2.3 million clones; 85% to 95% were observed only once. In total, the top ten clones hold 0.39% of the sample. The sample consisted of naive CD4+ T cells from PBMCs. This sample's cell subset or site label indicates: CD45RA+ positively selected. These receptors all stem from a man between 18 and 35 years old in good health. Some clones in this sample may be carry-over from other donors' samples.

V usage is TRBV28 and J usage is TRBJ1-5; D not certain. Looked up from germline, CDR1 is MDHEN and CDR2 is SYDVKM. V lost 2 bases and J 0 bases, leaving 8 bases between the germline ends. The CDR3 is made up of 15 amino acids. In DNA, the CDR3 is TGTGCCAGCAGTTTAACCCCAGGTAGCAATCAGCCCCAGCATTTT. This translates into CASSLTPGSNQPQHF.

The chain links TRBV10-1 to TRBJ2-2, with TRBD2 matching over 9 bases. This CDR3 has 15 residues. Germline V lookup: CDR1 WNHNN, CDR2 SYGVQD (reference sequence). V trimming: 5 bases; J trimming: 5 bases; junction bases outside the gene matches: 6. Written as DNA, the CDR3 is TGCGCCAGCAGTCCTGGGACTAGCAAGACCGGGGAGCTGTTTTTT. Amino acids: CASSPGTSKTGELFF.

The genes are TRBV5-1 and TRBJ1-1, with TRBD1 identical over 7 bases. This CDR3 has 15 amino acids. Germline V CDR1 and CDR2: SGHRS, YFSETQ. The junction had 8 bases not matched to a gene; V was cut back by 5 bases and J by 1 base. The CDR3 is CASSYSTGANTEAFF. Here the CDR3 DNA reads TGCGCCAGCAGTTATTCAACAGGGGCGAACACTGAAGCTTTCTTT.

The V and J genes are TRBV29-1 and TRBJ2-1; 12 bases are shared with TRBD2. The CDR3 is 15 residues long. Germline V gene data show CDR1 as SQVTM and CDR2 as ANQGSEA. The CDR3 bases are TGCAGTGTTATTCGACTAGCGGGAGTCGGCGATGAGCAGTTCTTC. Encoded protein: CSVIRLAGVGDEQFF.

This rearrangement joins TRBV10-3 to TRBJ2-4; the match to TRBD2 covers 9 bases. The germline CDR1 and CDR2 sequences are ENHRY and SYGVKD. V was pared by 4 bases and J by 6 bases, with 7 bases of the junction left unmatched. The CDR3 contains 15 residues. As DNA, the CDR3 is TGTGCCATCAGTGCCCAACTAGCGGGCTTAAACATTCAGTACTTC. Its translation: CAISAQLAGLNIQYF.

This chain uses TRBV7-2 with TRBJ1-1; D is possibly TRBD1 (5 bases). Germline V gene lookup returns CDR1 SGHTA and CDR2 FQGNSA. The CDR3 length is 18 residues. V lost 3 bases and J 1 base, leaving 21 bases between the germline ends. The CDR3 DNA is TGTGCCAGCAGCTTTCGAATAAATAGGGGTGTCGGGAACACTGAAGCTTTCTTT. Protein product: CASSFRINRGVGNTEAFF.

The rearrangement links TRBV6-5 to TRBJ1-2, with 8 bases aligning to TRBD1. CDR1 and CDR2 from the germline V gene are MNHEY and SVGAGI. This CDR3 has 15 amino acids. Trimming cost V 2 bases and J 5 bases; bases outside gene matches: 7. The DNA for the CDR3 is TGTGCCAGCAGTTACCCAGGGGGCCCTCATTATGGCTACACCTTC. It encodes CASSYPGGPHYGYTF.

This clone has a handful of counts. V usage is TRBV5-6 and J usage is TRBJ2-2; no firm D call. Germline V CDR1 and CDR2: SGHDT, YYEEEE. V lost 0 bases and J 5 bases, leaving 5 bases between the germline ends. The CDR3 runs 13 residues. The CDR3 here is CASSLDGTGELFF. For the CDR3, the DNA is TGTGCCAGCAGCTTGGATGGAACCGGGGAGCTGTTTTTT.

The V and J genes are TRBV9 and TRBJ1-2, with D possibly matching TRBD1 (6 bases). Germline loops: CDR1 SGDLS, CDR2 YYNGEE. V lost 0 bases and J lost 7, with 13 bases in between. This CDR3 spans 14 amino acids. CDR3 protein: CASSVEVGGAGYTF. The CDR3 DNA reads as TGTGCCAGCAGCGTAGAAGTGGGGGGCGCTGGCTACACCTTC.

In regard to this clone: The sample carries other DNA sequences with the same CDR3. V is TRBV5-1 and J is TRBJ2-7, with 9 nucleotides matching TRBD1. CDR1 is SGHRS and CDR2 is YFSETQ in the germline V gene. V shed 0 bases, J shed 2 bases, and the junction held 3 bases outside the gene matches. The CDR3 runs 15 residues. The CDR3 spells CASSLGQGGTYEQYF. CDR3 nucleotides: TGCGCCAGCAGCTTGGGACAGGGGGGGACCTACGAGCAGTACTTC. Based on the CDR3 plus reference TRBV5-1 and TRBJ2-7, the full variable domain is KAGVTQTPRYLIKTRGQQVTLSCSPISGHRSVSWYQQTPGQGLQFLFEYFSETQRNKGNFPGRFSGRQFSNSRSEMNVSTLELGDSALYLCASSLGQGGTYEQYFGPGTRLTVT.

This chain uses TRBV4-1 with TRBJ2-3, with 8 bases aligning to TRBD2. Germline V gives CDR1 MGHRA, CDR2 YSYEKL. V lost 0 bases and J lost 2; bases outside the gene matches: 7. This CDR3 is built from 17 residues. The DNA of the CDR3 is TGCGCCAGCAGCCAAGATCGGGGGGGCGGTAACACAGATACGCAGTATTTT. It codes for CASSQDRGGGNTDTQYF.

The chain combines TRBV13 with TRBJ1-5; no firm D call. Germline V lookup: CDR1 PRHDT, CDR2 FYEKMQ (reference sequence). V was trimmed by 1 base and J by 9 bases, leaving 10 bases between them. The CDR3 length is 13 residues. The CDR3 loop reads CASSLALVPPQHF. In DNA, the CDR3 is TGTGCCAGCAGCTTAGCCTTAGTTCCGCCCCAGCATTTT.

Concerning this clone itself: The sample carries other DNA sequences with the same CDR3. This chain uses TRBV7-9 with TRBJ2-1; D is undetermined. Germline values: CDR1 SEHNR, CDR2 FQNEAQ (reference sequence). This CDR3 comprises 11 residues. V lost 0 bases and J lost 7, with 1 base in between. CDR3 nucleotide sequence: TGTGCCAGCAGCTTAGCAAATGAGCAGTTCTTC. This translates into CASSLANEQFF.

This clone was seen a handful of times. This chain uses TRBV28 with TRBJ1-2; tentative D call: TRBD1 (6 bases). V dropped 7 bases and J dropped 8 bases, with 20 bases sitting between them. The CDR3 length is 14 residues. Germline V gene sequence: CDR1 MDHEN, CDR2 SYDVKM. The CDR3 region has the DNA TGTGCCAGCACCCAGTCCGGGACACCGGAGGGCTACACCTTC. Translation gives CASTQSGTPEGYTF.

The chain is built from TRBV4-3 and TRBJ2-1; D is ambiguous. This CDR3 spans 12 amino acids. The V end lost 5 bases, the J end lost 4 bases, and 6 bases lay between the germline ends. Germline CDR1 LGHNA, CDR2 YSLEER. The CDR3 nucleotides read TGCGCCAGCAGCGATAATTACAATGAGCAGTTCTTC. Its protein is CASSDNYNEQFF.

On this clone: Other DNA sequences in this sample translate to the same CDR3. The chain carries TRBV9 and TRBJ2-7; D unresolved. V gave up 2 bases and J gave up 4 bases, with 7 bases separating them. The CDR3 extends over 12 amino acids. CDR1 is SGDLS and CDR2 is YYNGEE in the germline V gene. The CDR3 sequence is CASSVDGYEQYF. The DNA of the CDR3 is TGTGCCAGCAGCGTTGACGGGTACGAGCAGTACTTC.

The chain joins TRBV6-1 to TRBJ1-3; no clear D gene. CDR3 length: 14 residues. Germline assignment: CDR1 MNHNS and CDR2 SASEGT. V was shortened by 4 bases and J by 0 bases, with 7 bases between the two germline ends. This chain's CDR3 is CASSGATSGNTIYF. CDR3 sequence (DNA): TGTGCCAGCAGTGGAGCCACCTCTGGAAACACCATATATTTT.

This sequence joins TRBV18 and TRBJ2-7; D possibly corresponds to TRBD1 (6 bases). CDR1 is KGHSH and CDR2 is LQKENI in the germline V gene. Between the trimmed V and J ends, which lost 3 bases and 5 bases, there was a span of 11 bases. CDR3 length: 13 residues. CDR3 DNA: TGTGCCAGCTCACCGGGGGACACCAACGAGCAGTACTTC. Its protein product is CASSPGDTNEQYF.

The CDR3 protein is CASSQARGGVYEQYF. In DNA, the CDR3 is TGTGCCAGCAGCCAAGCTAGGGGCGGTGTCTACGAGCAGTACTTC. The chain is built from TRBV4-2 and TRBJ2-7; weak D call: TRBD1 (5 bases). The germline V gene has CDR1 LGHNA and CDR2 YNFKEQ. The ends were cut back, 1 base at V and 3 bases at J, with 13 bases in the middle. The CDR3 spans 15 residues.

This clone was counted only a few times. This sequence joins TRBV30 and TRBJ2-5; D is unresolved. Looked up from germline, CDR1 is GTSNPN and CDR2 is SVGIG (reference sequence). V lost 3 bases and J 2 bases, leaving 7 bases between the germline ends. CDR3 length equals 12 residues. CDR3 loop: CAWSMGQETQYF. DNA of the CDR3: TGTGCCTGGAGCATGGGTCAAGAGACCCAGTACTTC.

This chain joins TRBV28 and TRBJ2-2; D ambiguous. The germline gives CDR1 MDHEN, CDR2 SYDVKM. The V end lost 5 bases, the J end lost 0 bases, and 19 bases lay between the germline ends. The CDR3 has 18 residues. The CDR3 protein is CASSGLAVSPSNTGELFF. CDR3 sequence (DNA): TGTGCCAGCAGTGGATTGGCGGTTTCGCCTTCGAACACCGGGGAGCTGTTTTTT. Full variable domain (missing parts from reference TRBV28 and TRBJ2-2): DVKVTQSSRYLVKRTGEKVFLECVQDMDHENMFWYRQDPGLGLRLIYFSYDVKMKEKGDIPEGYSVSREKKERFSLILESASTNQTSMYLCASSGLAVSPSNTGELFFGEGSRLTVL.

The chain joins TRBV18 to TRBJ2-2; 7 nucleotides agree with TRBD1. Germline CDR1 reads KGHSH; CDR2 reads LQKENI. CDR3 length equals 15 residues. V gave up 2 bases and J gave up 4 bases; unmatched junction bases: 4. The CDR3 is CASSPAAGGTGELFF. For the CDR3, the DNA is TGTGCCAGCTCACCAGCTGCAGGGGGCACCGGGGAGCTGTTTTTT.

The chain has TRBV6-6 and TRBJ2-3, with TRBD2 matching over 10 bases. CDR1 and CDR2 from the germline V gene are MNHNY and SVGAGI (reference sequence). The CDR3 runs to 15 residues. Unmatched junction bases numbered 1, after V lost 0 bases and J lost 4 bases. This chain's CDR3 is CASSYSLAGADTQYF. CDR3 nucleotides: TGTGCCAGCAGTTACTCGCTAGCGGGAGCAGATACGCAGTATTTT.

V usage is TRBV9 and J usage is TRBJ2-1; D remains ambiguous. The CDR3 has 15 amino acids. Germline-derived CDR1 and CDR2 are SGDLS and YYNGEE. V lost 2 bases to trimming and J lost 3 bases, with 12 bases between them. CDR3 bases: TGTGCCAGCAGCGTTACGGGTGGGCTCTACAATGAGCAGTTCTTC. Translation: CASSVTGGLYNEQFF.

V gene TRBV11-2 combines with J gene TRBJ2-5; D not resolved. The germline CDR1 and CDR2 sequences are SGHAT and FQNNGV. V was pared by 4 bases and J by 5 bases, with 17 bases between. There are 15 residues in the CDR3. CDR3 nucleotide sequence: TGTGCCAGCAGCTCCGTGTGGGCAACCCGGGAGACCCAGTACTTC. It is translated as CASSSVWATRETQYF.

V gene TRBV5-4 combines with J gene TRBJ2-2, with D unresolved. Germline V gives CDR1 SGHNT, CDR2 YYREEE (reference sequence). The CDR3 totals 13 residues. The germline V and J ends were trimmed by 4 bases and 7 bases, with 11 bases remaining between them. CDR3 in amino acids: CASSRPRSGELFF. The CDR3 nucleotides are TGTGCCAGCAGCCGTCCCCGCAGCGGGGAGCTGTTTTTT.

The gene calls are TRBV19 and TRBJ2-3; D is uncertain. The CDR3 is made up of 15 amino acids. V was pared by 7 bases and J by 5 bases, with 19 bases between. Germline V CDR1 and CDR2: LNHDA, SQIVND (reference sequence). The CDR3 nucleotides read TGTGCCAGTACCGCCACAGATACACGGGTAGATACGCAGTATTTT. Translated: CASTATDTRVDTQYF. The full variable domain, completed using reference TRBV19 and TRBJ2-3, is DGGITQSPKYLFRKEGQNVTLSCEQNLNHDAMYWYRQDPGQGLRLIYYSQIVNDFQKGDIAEGYSVSREKKESFPLTVTSAQKNPTAFYLCASTATDTRVDTQYFGPGTRLTVL.

As concerns this clone: Mismatch with germline at one junction end may stem from a read error. This chain joins TRBV10-2 and TRBJ1-1; 8 bases map to TRBD1. This CDR3 is built from 13 residues. The germline V gene has CDR1 WSHSY and CDR2 SAAADI. The CDR3 region has the DNA TGCGCCAGCTGTGACAGGGGTGGAACTGAAGCTTTCTTT. This translates into CASCDRGGTEAFF.